The T cell receptor (beta chain) described here comes from a study of human T cells and chemical hapten exposure. Whole-study context: Patients, predominantly female, presented with alopecia areata, totalis or universalis.

General study points: TCRs above 1 in 1000 frequency stayed constant with DPC sensitization. Correlating positively with patch test score were the PT1 expanded TCR counts.

This clonotype was observed once. Its antigen is undetermined. The CDR3 sequence is 16 residues long. The germline V gene encodes CDR1 SGHTA and CDR2 FQGNSA. V shed 5 bases and J 0 bases; nucleotides not matched to a gene: 8. TCRdb recomputed calls from the RACE reads with MiXCR, one row per CDR3 protein. Of more than 95,000 distinct CDR3 sequences listed, roughly 27% are singletons. Noted time point: patch test 3, about 24 weeks after DPC sensitization. Documented treatment: therapeutic diphenylcyclopropenone sensitization with weekly scalp DPC. It was unfractionated whole blood from which total RNA was extracted.

This receptor was obtained from a man aged 35 to 55 with alopecia areata. Some clones in this sample may be carry-over from other donors' samples. The V call is TRBV7-2, the J call TRBJ2-5, with 8 bases matching TRBD2. The source material was whole blood, sampled in connection with sensitization to the hapten diphenylcyclopropenone (DPC). CDR3: CASSPGGLAHQETQYF. In DNA, the CDR3 is TGTGCCAGCAGCCCGGGCGGACTAGCCCACCAAGAGACCCAGTACTTC.